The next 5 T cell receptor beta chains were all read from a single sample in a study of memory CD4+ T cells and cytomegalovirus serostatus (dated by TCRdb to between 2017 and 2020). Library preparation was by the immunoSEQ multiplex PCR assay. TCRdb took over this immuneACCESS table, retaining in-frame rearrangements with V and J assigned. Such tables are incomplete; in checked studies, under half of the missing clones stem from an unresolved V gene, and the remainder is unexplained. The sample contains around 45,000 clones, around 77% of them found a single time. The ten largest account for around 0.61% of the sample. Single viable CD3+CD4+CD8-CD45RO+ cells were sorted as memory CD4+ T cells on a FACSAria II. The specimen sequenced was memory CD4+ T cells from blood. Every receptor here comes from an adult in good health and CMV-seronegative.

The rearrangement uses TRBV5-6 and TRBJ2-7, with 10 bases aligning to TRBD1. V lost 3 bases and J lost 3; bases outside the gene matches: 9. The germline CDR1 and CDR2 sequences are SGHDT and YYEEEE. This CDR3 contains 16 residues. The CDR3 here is CASSSPGQGLNYEQYF. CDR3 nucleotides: TGTGCCAGCAGCTCTCCGGGACAGGGGTTAAACTACGAGCAGTACTTC.

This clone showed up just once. The CDR3 sequence is CASSFRLAGGYEQYF. CDR3 nucleotide sequence: TGTGCCAGCAGCTTCCGACTAGCGGGGGGTTACGAGCAGTACTTC. V usage is TRBV6-6 and J usage is TRBJ2-7; TRBD2 matches at 13 bases. The CDR3 consists of 15 residues. In germline, CDR1 is MNHNY, CDR2 SVGAGI (reference sequence). Trimming at V came to 6 bases and at J to 4 bases, leaving 6 bases not matched to a gene.

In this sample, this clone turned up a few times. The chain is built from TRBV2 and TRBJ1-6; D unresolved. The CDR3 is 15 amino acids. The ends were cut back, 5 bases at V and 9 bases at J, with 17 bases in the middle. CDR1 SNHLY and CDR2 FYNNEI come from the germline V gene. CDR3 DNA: TGTGCCAGCAGTCTGTCAGCTCCGGGTCTTTCACCCCTCCACTTT. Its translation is CASSLSAPGLSPLHF.

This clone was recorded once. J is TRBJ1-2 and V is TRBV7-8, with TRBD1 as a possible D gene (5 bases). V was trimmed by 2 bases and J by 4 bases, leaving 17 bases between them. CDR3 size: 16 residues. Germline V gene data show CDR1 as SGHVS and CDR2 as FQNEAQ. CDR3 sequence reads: CASSLREGLSIYGYTF. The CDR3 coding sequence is TGTGCCAGCAGCTTACGAGAGGGACTGTCCATCTATGGCTACACCTTC.

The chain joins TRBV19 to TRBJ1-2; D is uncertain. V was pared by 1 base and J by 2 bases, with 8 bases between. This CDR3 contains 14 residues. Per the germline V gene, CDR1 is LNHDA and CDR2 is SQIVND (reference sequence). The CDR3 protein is CASSIGGKNYGYTF. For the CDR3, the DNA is TGTGCCAGTAGTATAGGAGGGAAGAACTATGGCTACACCTTC.